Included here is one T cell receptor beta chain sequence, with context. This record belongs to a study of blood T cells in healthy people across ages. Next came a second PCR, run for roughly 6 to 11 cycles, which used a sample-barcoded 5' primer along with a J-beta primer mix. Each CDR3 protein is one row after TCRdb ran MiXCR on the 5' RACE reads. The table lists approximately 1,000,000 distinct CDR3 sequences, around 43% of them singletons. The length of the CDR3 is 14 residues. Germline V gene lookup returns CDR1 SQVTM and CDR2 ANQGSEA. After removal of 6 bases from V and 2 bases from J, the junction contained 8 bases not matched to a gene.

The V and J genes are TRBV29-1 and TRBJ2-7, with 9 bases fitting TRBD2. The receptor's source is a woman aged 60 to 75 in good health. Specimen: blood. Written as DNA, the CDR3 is TGCAGCGTCCAATTAGCGGGGGCCCCCTACGAGCAGTACTTC. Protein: CSVQLAGAPYEQYF.